Given below is one T cell receptor beta chain in context. Its specificity is unknown. The CDR3 has 14 amino acids. Trimming cost V 4 bases and J 8 bases, with 18 bases left between them. Germline V CDR1 and CDR2: SGDLS, YYNGEE. Treatment specified: oral pan-JAK inhibitor, 5-10 mg twice daily. Both CD4+ and CD8+ T cells were separated by sorting PBMCs. This specimen comes from a study of CD8+ T cells in alopecia areata. The study, taken as a whole, reports: As there was one nonresponder, how baseline CD8+ expansion relates to response remains uncertain. Patients showed less clear TCR sequence sharing than mice, possibly partly because of HLA diversity. A large proportion of expanded lesional clones were detected persisting in scalp and blood during tofacitinib.

Sequencing templates came from extracted RNA that was reverse transcribed into cDNA. The method was immunoSEQ multiplex PCR; TCRdb's version includes in-frame clones alone and lacks a portion of them. The table shows hundreds of thousands of clones, with 60% occurring only once. Here the sequenced sample was CD4+ T cells sorted from blood, taken around week 52, from a patient treated with tofacitinib. The chain is built from TRBV9 and TRBJ1-2, with D possibly TRBD1 on 6 matching bases. This TCR came from a human donor with alopecia areata. This CDR3 is CASSMDSYPRGYTF. The CDR3 nucleotides read TGTGCCAGCAGCATGGACAGCTATCCACGAGGCTACACCTTC. Using reference TRBV9 and TRBJ1-2 for the parts outside the CDR3, the full variable domain is DSGVTQTPKHLITATGQRVTLRCSPRSGDLSVYWYQQSLDQGLQFLIQYYNGEERAKGNILERFSAQQFPDLHSELNLSSLELGDSALYFCASSMDSYPRGYTFGSGTRLTVV.